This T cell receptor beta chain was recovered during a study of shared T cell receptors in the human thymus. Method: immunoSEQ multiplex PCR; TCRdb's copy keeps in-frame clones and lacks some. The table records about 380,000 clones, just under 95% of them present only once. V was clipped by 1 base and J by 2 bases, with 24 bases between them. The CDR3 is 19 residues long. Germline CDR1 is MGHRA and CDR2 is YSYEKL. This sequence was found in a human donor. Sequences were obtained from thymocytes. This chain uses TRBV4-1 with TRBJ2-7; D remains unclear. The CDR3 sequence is CASSQGVRVGPGGAYEQYF. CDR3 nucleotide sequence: TGCGCCAGCAGCCAAGGAGTAAGGGTAGGCCCTGGTGGAGCCTACGAGCAGTACTTC.